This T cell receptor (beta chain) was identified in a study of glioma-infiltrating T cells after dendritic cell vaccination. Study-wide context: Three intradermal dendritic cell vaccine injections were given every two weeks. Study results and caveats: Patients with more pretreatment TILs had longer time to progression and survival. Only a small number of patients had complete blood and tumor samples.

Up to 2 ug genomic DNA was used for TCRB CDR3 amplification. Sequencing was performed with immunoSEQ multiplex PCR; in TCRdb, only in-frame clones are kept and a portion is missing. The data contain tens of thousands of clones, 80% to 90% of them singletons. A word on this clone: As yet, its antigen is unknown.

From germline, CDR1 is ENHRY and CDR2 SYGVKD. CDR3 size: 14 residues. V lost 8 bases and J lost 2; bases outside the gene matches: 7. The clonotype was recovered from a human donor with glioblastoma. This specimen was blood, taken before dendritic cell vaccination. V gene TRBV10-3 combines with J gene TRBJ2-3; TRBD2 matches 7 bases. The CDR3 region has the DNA TGTGCCATCGGAGATAGCGGGCTCACAGATACGCAGTATTTT. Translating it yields CAIGDSGLTDTQYF.